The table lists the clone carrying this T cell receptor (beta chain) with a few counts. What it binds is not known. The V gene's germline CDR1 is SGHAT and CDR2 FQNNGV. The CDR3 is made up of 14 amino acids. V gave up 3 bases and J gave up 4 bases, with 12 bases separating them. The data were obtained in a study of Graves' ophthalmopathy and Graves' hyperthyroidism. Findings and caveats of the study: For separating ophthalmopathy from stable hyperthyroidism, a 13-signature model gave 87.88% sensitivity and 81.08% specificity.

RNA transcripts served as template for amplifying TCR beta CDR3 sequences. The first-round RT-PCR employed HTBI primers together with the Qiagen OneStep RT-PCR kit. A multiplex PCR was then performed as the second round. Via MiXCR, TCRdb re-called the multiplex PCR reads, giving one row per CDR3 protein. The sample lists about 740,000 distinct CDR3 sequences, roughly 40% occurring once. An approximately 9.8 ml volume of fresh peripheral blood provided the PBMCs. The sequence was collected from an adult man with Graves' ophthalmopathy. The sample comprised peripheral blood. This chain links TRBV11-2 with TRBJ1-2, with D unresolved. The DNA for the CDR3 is TGTGCCAGCAGCTTCGAGGGCGACGCCTATGGCTACACCTTC. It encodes CASSFEGDAYGYTF.